These T cell receptor beta chains were read from a single sample in a study of blood T cell repertoires in COVID-19. The assay was immunoSEQ multiplex PCR, and TCRdb's table has in-frame clones only and misses some. This sample has approximately 300,000 clones, with about 83% found just once. Input material: peripheral blood. These receptors all stem from a woman aged 45-59 years with acute or convalescent COVID-19. Both conserved end residues are part of each CDR3. D genes are given only for firm matches. Expanded clones are given a class, and other clones once, few, many or no size at all.

. TRBJ2-7 TRBV7-9 . CASSVAAGSYEQYF
. TRBJ2-1 TRBV29-1 TRBD2 CSVDRTSGTEQFF
. TRBJ1-3 TRBV14 TRBD1 CASSRADRGSGNTIYF
. TRBJ2-3 TRBV7-9 TRBD1 CASSSYQGAGTDTQYF
once TRBJ1-3 TRBV5-1 . CASSRDSGNTIYF
. TRBJ2-7 TRBV12-3/TRBV12-4 . CASSFRSSYEQYF
. TRBJ1-2 TRBV2 . CASSPGANGYTF
few TRBJ1-2 TRBV7-2 TRBD1 CASSPDRDYGYTF
. TRBJ2-1 TRBV2 TRBD1 CASIRDRGNNEQFF
few TRBJ1-1 TRBV10-3 TRBD1 CAYGQGLTEAFF
few TRBJ1-3 TRBV20-1 . CSASAATGNTIYF
. TRBJ1-2 TRBV4-1 . CASSQDPRQANYGYTF
. TRBJ2-1 TRBV7-3 . CASSLNLRGNKFF
once TRBJ2-7 TRBV7-9 . CASSLVTGGATSYEQYF
. TRBJ1-6 TRBV19 . CASSIGGGSPLHF
. TRBJ1-2 TRBV27 . CASSSPGIRGGYTF
. TRBJ1-5 TRBV9 . CASSSTGFFSNQPQHF
. TRBJ2-3 TRBV27 . CASSLAPDTQYF
once TRBJ1-5 TRBV6-6 . CASSRPPQPQHF
. TRBJ2-1 TRBV5-1 TRBD2 CASSPPGGPGEQFF
. TRBJ1-1 TRBV27 TRBD1 CASSGRDRGTEAFF
. TRBJ1-5 TRBV6-5 . CASRSGQGRDQPQHF
. TRBJ2-7 TRBV6-1 TRBD1 CASSESDRDYEQYF
. TRBJ2-6 TRBV5-1 TRBD1 CASSVGQGRANVLTF
. TRBJ1-1 TRBV5-1 . CASGFGSYTEAFF
. TRBJ2-7 TRBV7-2 . CASSFRSDTAYEQYF
many TRBJ1-3 TRBV5-4 . CASSVETGNTIYF
. TRBJ2-7 TRBV4-1 TRBD2 CASSQPSGKAYEQYF
. TRBJ2-2 TRBV3-1/TRBV3-2 . CASSQSGGELFF
. TRBJ2-2 TRBV5-1 TRBD1 CASSFGQGNTGELFF
once TRBJ2-3 TRBV10-3 . CAISPRDTQYF
. TRBJ1-3 TRBV7-2 . CASSLRGTGNTIYF
few TRBJ2-7 TRBV27 . CASSLRTSGEQYF
. TRBJ1-1 TRBV7-9 . CASTSSTASMNTEAFF
. TRBJ1-4 TRBV18 TRBD1 CASSPGTGVEKLFF
. TRBJ1-1 TRBV7-9 TRBD1 CASSFGQGSEAFF
. TRBJ2-1 TRBV21-1 . CASSKERAAHQTTEQFF